This is a list of T cell receptor beta chains from one sample in a study of cytomegalovirus exposure and HLA in healthy donors. Some clones are missing from TCRdb's copy, which holds only in-frame ones; the method was immunoSEQ multiplex PCR. The sample includes about 37,000 clones, around 68% of them seen just once. Sample: PBMCs. These receptors all come from a man aged 35 to 55 in good health and CMV-seronegative. Each CDR3 is given with its conserved first and last residue. The order of the fields is clone size, J gene, D gene, V gene, CDR3 protein, CDR3 DNA. D genes are given only for firm matches. Clone size is given for some rows only: seen once, a few or many times, or a class if the clone is expanded.

NA TRBJ1-5 TRBD1 TRBV30 CAWSKGADSNQPQHF TGTGCCTGGAGCAAGGGGGCTGATAGCAATCAGCCCCAGCATTTT
NA TRBJ2-1 NA TRBV11-2 CASSLRVTYNEQFF TGTGCCAGCAGCTTACGAGTAACCTACAATGAGCAGTTCTTC
NA TRBJ1-2 TRBD1 TRBV18 CASSPGTGENNYGYTF TGTGCCAGCTCACCGGGGACAGGGGAGAATAACTATGGCTACACCTTC
NA TRBJ2-7 NA TRBV12-1 CASSSRGDSYEQYF TGTGCCAGCAGCTCTCGGGGGGACTCCTACGAGCAGTACTTC
NA TRBJ1-2 NA TRBV7-9 CASSPTELYGYTF TGTGCCAGCAGCCCGACAGAGCTCTATGGCTACACCTTC
NA TRBJ2-1 NA TRBV28 CASSRVRRDSWESEQFF TGTGCCAGCAGCAGAGTCCGCCGGGACTCCTGGGAGAGTGAGCAGTTCTTC
NA TRBJ2-6 NA TRBV5-1 CASSLGGVGANVLTF TGCGCCAGCAGCTTGGGGGGGGTTGGGGCCAACGTCCTGACTTTC
NA TRBJ1-2 NA TRBV20-1 CSGLYGYTF TGCAGTGGGCTCTATGGCTACACCTTC
NA TRBJ2-3 NA TRBV19 CASSSEQVLDTQYF TGTGCCAGTAGTTCCGAACAGGTTCTCGATACGCAGTATTTT
once TRBJ2-7 TRBD2 TRBV6-5 CASSYLAGDYEQYF TGTGCCAGCAGTTACTTAGCGGGGGACTACGAGCAGTACTTC
NA TRBJ2-3 TRBD2 TRBV19 CATGGIADTQYF TGTGCCACGGGGGGGATCGCAGATACGCAGTATTTT
NA TRBJ2-3 TRBD2 TRBV7-9 CASSPGLARDTQYF TGTGCCAGCAGCCCGGGACTAGCGCGAGATACGCAGTATTTT
NA TRBJ1-2 NA TRBV13 CASSFSTRGSYGYTF TGTGCCAGCAGCTTCAGTACGCGGGGCTCCTATGGCTACACCTTC
NA TRBJ1-1 TRBD1 TRBV4-1 CASSPGGTGLSNTEAFF TGCGCCAGCAGCCCCGGCGGGACAGGGCTTTCGAACACTGAAGCTTTCTTT
once TRBJ2-1 TRBD1 TRBV2 CASQKGAQNEQFF TGTGCCAGTCAAAAGGGGGCACAAAATGAGCAGTTCTTC
NA TRBJ1-2 TRBD1 TRBV2 CASIEQGVGGYTF TGTGCCAGCATCGAACAGGGGGTGGGCGGCTACACCTTC
NA TRBJ2-6 NA TRBV7-2 CASSFLGANVLTF TGTGCCAGCAGCTTCCTTGGGGCCAACGTCCTGACTTTC
NA TRBJ2-7 TRBD1 TRBV2 CATRGPGGSYEQYF TGTGCCACTAGAGGTCCAGGGGGATCCTACGAGCAGTACTTC
NA TRBJ2-7 TRBD1 TRBV5-4 CASSGGGDRDYEQYF TGTGCCAGCAGCGGGGGTGGGGACAGGGACTACGAGCAGTACTTC
NA TRBJ2-1 TRBD2 TRBV4-2 CASSQGGTSGVNEQFF TGTGCCAGCAGCCAAGGAGGGACTAGCGGGGTCAATGAGCAGTTCTTC
NA TRBJ1-1 NA TRBV15 CATSRGRETEAFF TGTGCCACCAGCAGAGGGAGGGAAACTGAAGCTTTCTTT
NA TRBJ1-4 NA TRBV15 CATSETPATNEKLFF TGTGCCACCAGCGAGACACCTGCAACTAATGAAAAACTGTTTTTT
few TRBJ1-4 NA TRBV7-8 CASSPRGRSNEKLFF TGTGCCAGCAGCCCCCGCGGGAGGTCTAATGAAAAACTGTTTTTT
NA TRBJ1-2 NA TRBV11-3 CASRIQLYGYTF TGTGCCAGCAGGATACAGCTCTATGGCTACACCTTC
NA TRBJ2-7 NA TRBV2 CASSDRDRTYEQYF TGTGCCAGCAGTGACAGGGATCGGACCTACGAGCAGTACTTC
once TRBJ1-3 NA TRBV4-2 CASSRQGSSGNTIYF TGTGCCAGCAGCCGCCAGGGGTCCTCTGGAAACACCATATATTTT
NA TRBJ1-2 TRBD1 TRBV6-5 CASREQGANYGYTF TGTGCCAGCAGGGAACAGGGGGCTAACTATGGCTACACCTTC
once TRBJ2-3 NA TRBV4-3 CASSQDVGASEADTQYF TGCGCCAGCAGCCAAGATGTCGGGGCTAGCGAGGCAGATACGCAGTATTTT
NA TRBJ2-1 NA TRBV6-1 CASSRQENNEQFF TGTGCCAGCAGCAGACAGGAGAACAATGAGCAGTTCTTC
NA TRBJ2-5 NA TRBV19 CASSDQETQYF TGTGCCAGTAGCGACCAAGAGACCCAGTACTTC
few TRBJ1-2 NA TRBV7-9 CASSLKGQAGYTF TGTGCCAGCAGCCTGAAGGGACAAGCTGGCTACACCTTC
NA TRBJ2-3 TRBD2 TRBV6-4 CASSSGLDTDTQYF TGTGCCAGCAGTAGCGGACTAGATACAGATACGCAGTATTTT
NA TRBJ1-6 NA TRBV6-5 CASTGRDNSPLHF TGTGCCAGCACCGGTAGAGATAATTCACCCCTCCACTTT
NA TRBJ2-7 TRBD1 TRBV14 CASSHPGTGLREQYF TGTGCCAGCAGCCACCCCGGGACAGGACTTCGCGAGCAGTACTTC
NA TRBJ1-1 NA TRBV30 CAWSEGSYTEAFF TGTGCCTGGAGCGAAGGGAGTTACACTGAAGCTTTCTTT
few TRBJ2-6 NA TRBV4-3 CASSQEISSGANVLTF TGCGCCAGCAGCCAAGAAATCTCCTCTGGGGCCAACGTCCTGACTTTC
NA TRBJ1-1 NA TRBV2 CASSEIQGRTEAFF TGTGCCAGCAGTGAGATCCAGGGCCGAACTGAAGCTTTCTTT
NA TRBJ1-1 TRBD1 TRBV10-3 CATAGDRGNTEAFF TGTGCCACGGCTGGGGACAGGGGAAACACTGAAGCTTTCTTT
NA TRBJ1-4 NA TRBV29-1 CSIGVTSSEKLFF TGCAGCATCGGGGTGACAAGTTCTGAAAAACTGTTTTTT
few TRBJ1-2 NA TRBV6-5 CASSLRGLPANGYTF TGTGCCAGCAGTCTCAGGGGCCTCCCTGCAAATGGCTACACCTTC
few TRBJ1-6 TRBD1 TRBV5-1 CASSFGTGRGSPLHF TGCGCCAGCAGCTTTGGGACAGGTCGGGGTTCACCCCTCCACTTT
NA TRBJ1-2 TRBD1 TRBV11-1 CASSHGTGGYTF TGTGCCAGCAGCCACGGGACAGGAGGCTACACCTTC
few TRBJ1-2 NA TRBV5-3 CARSLQPLNYGYTF TGTGCCAGAAGCTTACAGCCTCTAAACTATGGCTACACCTTC
few TRBJ2-2 TRBD1 TRBV5-4 CASRDRVAGELFF TGTGCCAGCCGGGACAGGGTGGCCGGGGAGCTGTTTTTT
NA TRBJ2-3 NA TRBV19 CASSGGLGTDTQYF TGTGCCAGTAGTGGGGGCCTAGGCACAGATACGCAGTATTTT
NA TRBJ2-1 TRBD2 TRBV10-3 CAISEPRIALAGNNEQFF TGTGCCATCAGTGAGCCACGGATTGCACTAGCGGGGAACAATGAGCAGTTCTTC